Listed below are T cell receptor beta chains from one sample, sequenced in a study of technical replicates of blood from a handful of donors. TCRdb keeps only in-frame clones here, not all; method: immunoSEQ multiplex PCR. The profile shows under 80,000 clones, under 95% of them singletons. Sequenced: T cells isolated from PBMCs. These receptors all stem from a human donor in good health. Both conserved end residues are part of each CDR3.

V gene: TRBV6-6
J gene: TRBJ2-1
CDR3 protein: CASSIIIDNEQFF

V gene: TRBV7-2
J gene: TRBJ2-5
CDR3 protein: CASSSDLGGETQYF

V gene: TRBV6-1
J gene: TRBJ2-7
CDR3 protein: CASSEVAGTGGKQYF

V gene: TRBV7-2
J gene: TRBJ1-3
CDR3 protein: CASSLSTGISGNTIYF

V gene: TRBV10-1
J gene: TRBJ2-5
CDR3 protein: CASRRTLRGEETQYF

V gene: TRBV4-1
J gene: TRBJ2-7
CDR3 protein: CASSQAGGPGEQYF

V gene: TRBV6-1
J gene: TRBJ1-2
CDR3 protein: CASSAPQGNNYGYTF

V gene: TRBV28
J gene: TRBJ2-3
CDR3 protein: CASRTSGTDTQYF

V gene: TRBV5-4
J gene: TRBJ1-1
CDR3 protein: CASSLGGTLNTEAFF

V gene: TRBV7-9
J gene: TRBJ2-7
CDR3 protein: CASRTGMPNDEQYF

V gene: TRBV29-1
J gene: TRBJ1-5
CDR3 protein: CSVRQGSNQPQHF

V gene: TRBV18
J gene: TRBJ2-1
CDR3 protein: CASSPQENNEQFF

V gene: TRBV27
J gene: TRBJ2-3
CDR3 protein: CASSIPGTGIPDTQYF

V gene: TRBV6-1
J gene: TRBJ1-4
CDR3 protein: CASSERARGEKLFF

V gene: TRBV6-5
J gene: TRBJ2-3
CDR3 protein: CASRVETGDTDTQYF

V gene: TRBV5-1
J gene: TRBJ1-5
CDR3 protein: CASSPGARTGSNQPQHF

V gene: TRBV30
J gene: TRBJ2-7
CDR3 protein: CAWSEKGQNYEQYF

V gene: TRBV4-2
J gene: TRBJ1-1
CDR3 protein: CASSQDRVNTEAFF

V gene: TRBV7-2
J gene: TRBJ1-1
CDR3 protein: CASSGQAEAFF

V gene: TRBV18
J gene: TRBJ2-1
CDR3 protein: CASSHGTGFDNEQFF

V gene: TRBV5-4
J gene: TRBJ1-2
CDR3 protein: CASSSGTGGYPYGYTF

V gene: TRBV6-1
J gene: TRBJ2-2
CDR3 protein: CASSEWAGTGRSGELFF

V gene: TRBV4-2
J gene: TRBJ2-1
CDR3 protein: CASSLSSGTYNEQFF

V gene: TRBV6-6
J gene: TRBJ2-1
CDR3 protein: CASSWTSGDEQFF

V gene: TRBV6-5
J gene: TRBJ2-5
CDR3 protein: CASSYWRGGAETQYF

V gene: TRBV27
J gene: TRBJ2-1
CDR3 protein: CASRVWREAGNEQFF

V gene: TRBV11-3
J gene: TRBJ2-3
CDR3 protein: CASGSRMGDTSTDTQYF